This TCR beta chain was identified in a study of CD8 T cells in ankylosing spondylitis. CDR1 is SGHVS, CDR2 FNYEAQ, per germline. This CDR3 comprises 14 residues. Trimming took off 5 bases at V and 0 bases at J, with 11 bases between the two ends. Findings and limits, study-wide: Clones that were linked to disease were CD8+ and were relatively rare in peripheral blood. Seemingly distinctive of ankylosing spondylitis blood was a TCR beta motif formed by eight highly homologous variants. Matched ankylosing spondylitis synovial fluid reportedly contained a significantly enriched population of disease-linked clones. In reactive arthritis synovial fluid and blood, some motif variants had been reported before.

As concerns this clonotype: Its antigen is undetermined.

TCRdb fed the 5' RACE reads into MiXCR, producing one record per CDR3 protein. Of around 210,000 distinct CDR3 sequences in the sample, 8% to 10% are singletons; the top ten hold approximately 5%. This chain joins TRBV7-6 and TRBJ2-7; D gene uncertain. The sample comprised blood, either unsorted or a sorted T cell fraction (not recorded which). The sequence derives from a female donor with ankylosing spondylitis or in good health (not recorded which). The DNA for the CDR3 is TGTGCCAGCAGCCCCAGGCAGAGCTCCTACGAGCAGTACTTC. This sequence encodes CASSPRQSSYEQYF.